The subject of this entry is one T cell receptor beta chain. Its antigen is as yet unknown. These data originate in a study of cytomegalovirus exposure and HLA in healthy donors. Study findings and constraints: According to a later analysis, donors in an Asian-associated ancestry cluster reportedly had fewer N-insertions than the roughly 660-donor mean. Sequencing likely generated an artifact that appeared as a cluster of highly shared sequence variants.

Among the donors, all were healthy bone marrow donors. Use of 60 Vbeta and 13 Jbeta primers characterized the PCR. Produced via immunoSEQ multiplex PCR; TCRdb's table is partial and in-frame only. The repertoire consists of tens of thousands of clones, with 70% occurring once and the leading ten covering roughly a fifth. The CDR3 consists of 13 residues. V was cut by 6 bases and J by 3 bases, with 9 bases left in between. Per germline, CDR1 SNHLY and CDR2 FYNNEI. The rearrangement links TRBV2 to TRBJ1-3; D perhaps matches TRBD1 (5 bases). The sequencing input was PBMCs. This sequence originates from a woman aged 60-75 years in good health and CMV-seropositive. The CDR3 sequence is CASSSGYGNTIYF. DNA for the CDR3: TGTGCCAGCAGCTCAGGGTATGGAAACACCATATATTTT.